This TCR beta chain was identified during a study of circulating and synovial CD4+ cells in juvenile arthritis. Measured with immunoSEQ multiplex PCR; TCRdb has only the in-frame clones, and not every one. This sample has 25,000 to 35,000 clones, with over 85% found just once. Germline V gives CDR1 KGHSH, CDR2 LQKENI. The CDR3 covers 14 residues. V lost 2 bases and J lost 5, with 11 bases in between. Sequenced samples came from active juvenile idiopathic arthritis patients. The chain recombines TRBV18 with TRBJ2-3, with D maybe TRBD2 (5 bases). Sequencing input: CD4+ T cells from blood. This clonotype was obtained from a human donor with juvenile idiopathic arthritis. The CDR3 loop is CASSPVLAGDTQYF. Here the CDR3 DNA reads TGTGCCAGCTCACCAGTATTGGCGGGAGATACGCAGTATTTT.